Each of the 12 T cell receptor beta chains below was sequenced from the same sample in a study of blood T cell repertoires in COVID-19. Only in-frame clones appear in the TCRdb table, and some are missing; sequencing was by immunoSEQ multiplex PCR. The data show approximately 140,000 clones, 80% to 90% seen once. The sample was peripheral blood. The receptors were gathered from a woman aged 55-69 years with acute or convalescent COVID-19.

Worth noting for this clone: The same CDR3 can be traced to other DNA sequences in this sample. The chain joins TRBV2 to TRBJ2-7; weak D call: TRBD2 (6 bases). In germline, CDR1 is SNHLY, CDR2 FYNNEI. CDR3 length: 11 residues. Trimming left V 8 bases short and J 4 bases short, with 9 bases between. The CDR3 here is CASSRGYEQYF. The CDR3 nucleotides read TGTGCCAGCTCCCGGGGGTACGAGCAGTACTTC.

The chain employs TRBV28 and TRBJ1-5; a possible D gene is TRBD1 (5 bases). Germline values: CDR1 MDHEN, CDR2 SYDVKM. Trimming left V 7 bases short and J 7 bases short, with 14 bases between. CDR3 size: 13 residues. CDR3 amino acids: CASIPYPGQPQHF. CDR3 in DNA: TGTGCCAGCATTCCCTACCCAGGGCAGCCCCAGCATTTT.

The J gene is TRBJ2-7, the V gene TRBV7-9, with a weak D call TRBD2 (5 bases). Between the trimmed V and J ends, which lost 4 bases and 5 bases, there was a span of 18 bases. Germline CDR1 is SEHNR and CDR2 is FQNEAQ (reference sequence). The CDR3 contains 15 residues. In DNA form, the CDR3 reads TGTGCCAGCAGCTCCCCGGGGTCGACACTCCACGAGCAGTACTTC. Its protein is CASSSPGSTLHEQYF.

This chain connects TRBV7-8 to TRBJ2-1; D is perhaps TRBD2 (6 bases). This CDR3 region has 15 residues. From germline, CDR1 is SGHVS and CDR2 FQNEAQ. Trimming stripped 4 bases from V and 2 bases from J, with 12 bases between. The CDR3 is CASSWVGGAYNEQFF. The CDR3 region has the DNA TGTGCCAGCAGCTGGGTGGGGGGAGCCTACAATGAGCAGTTCTTC. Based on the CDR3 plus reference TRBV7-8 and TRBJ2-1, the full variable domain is GAGVSQSPRYKVAKRGQDVALRCDPISGHVSLFWYQQALGQGPEFLTYFQNEAQLDKSGLPSDRFFAERPEGSVSTLKIQRTQQEDSAVYLCASSWVGGAYNEQFFGPGTRLTVL.

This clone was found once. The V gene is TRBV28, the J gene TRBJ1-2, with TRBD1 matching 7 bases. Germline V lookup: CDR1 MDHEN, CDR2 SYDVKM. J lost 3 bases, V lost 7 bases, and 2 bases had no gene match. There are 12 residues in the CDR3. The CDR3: CASNTGDYGYTF. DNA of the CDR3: TGTGCCAGCAACACAGGGGACTATGGCTACACCTTC.

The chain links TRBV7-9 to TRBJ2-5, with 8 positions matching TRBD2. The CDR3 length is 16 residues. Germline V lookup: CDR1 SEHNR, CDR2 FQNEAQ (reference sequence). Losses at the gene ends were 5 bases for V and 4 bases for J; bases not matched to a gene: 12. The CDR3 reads CASSPNSGGGGETQYF. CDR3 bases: TGTGCCAGCAGCCCCAACTCGGGGGGGGGCGGAGAGACCCAGTACTTC.

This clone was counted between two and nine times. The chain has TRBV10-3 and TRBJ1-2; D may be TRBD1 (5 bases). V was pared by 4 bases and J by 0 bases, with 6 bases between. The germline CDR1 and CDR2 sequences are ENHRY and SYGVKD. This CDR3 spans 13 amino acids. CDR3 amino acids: CAISGQSNYGYTF. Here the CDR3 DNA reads TGTGCCATCAGTGGACAGTCTAACTATGGCTACACCTTC.

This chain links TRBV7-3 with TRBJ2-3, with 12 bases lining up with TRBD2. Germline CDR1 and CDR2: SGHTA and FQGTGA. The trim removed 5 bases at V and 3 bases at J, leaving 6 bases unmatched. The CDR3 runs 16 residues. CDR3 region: CASSPRTSGDTDTQYF. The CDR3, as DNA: TGTGCCAGCAGCCCCCGGACTAGCGGGGATACAGATACGCAGTATTTT.

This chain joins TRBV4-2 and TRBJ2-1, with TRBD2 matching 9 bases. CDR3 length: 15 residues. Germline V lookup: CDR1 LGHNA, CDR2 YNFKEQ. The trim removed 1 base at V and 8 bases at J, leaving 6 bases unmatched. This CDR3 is CASSQGGGGADEQFF. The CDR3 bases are TGTGCCAGCAGCCAAGGAGGCGGGGGGGCAGATGAGCAGTTCTTC.

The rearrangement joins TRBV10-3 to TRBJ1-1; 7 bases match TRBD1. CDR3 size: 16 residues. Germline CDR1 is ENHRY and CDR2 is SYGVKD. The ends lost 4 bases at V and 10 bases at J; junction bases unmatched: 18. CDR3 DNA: TGTGCCATCAGTGCGAGACAGGGCCTCAACGGGGTGGGAGCTTTCTTT. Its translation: CAISARQGLNGVGAFF.

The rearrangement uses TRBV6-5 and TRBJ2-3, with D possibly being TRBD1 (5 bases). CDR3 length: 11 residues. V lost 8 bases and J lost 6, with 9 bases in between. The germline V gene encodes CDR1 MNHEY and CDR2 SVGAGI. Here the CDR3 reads CASRRQDTQYF. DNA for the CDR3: TGTGCCAGCCGACGACAGGATACGCAGTATTTT.

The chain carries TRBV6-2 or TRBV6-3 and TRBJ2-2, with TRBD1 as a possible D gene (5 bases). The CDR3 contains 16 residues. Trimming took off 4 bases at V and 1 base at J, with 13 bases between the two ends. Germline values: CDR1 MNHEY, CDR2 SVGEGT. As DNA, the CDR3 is TGTGCCAGCAGTTTTTGGGGCGCCATGAACACCGGGGAGCTGTTTTTT. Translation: CASSFWGAMNTGELFF.